This passage covers 9 T cell receptor beta chains from one sample sequenced in a study of type 1 regulatory T cells. TCRdb recomputed calls from the reads with MiXCR, one row per CDR3 protein. The table lists some 90,000 distinct CDR3 sequences, roughly 31% of them singletons. Sequences were obtained from CD4+ T cells, either the whole sample or a sorted fraction (not recorded which). These receptors came from a human donor in good health.

This chain connects TRBV5-6 to TRBJ1-1; TRBD1 might be the D (5 bases). Germline V CDR1 and CDR2: SGHDT, YYEEEE. V was clipped by 1 base and J by 0 bases, with 10 bases between them. The CDR3 spans 15 residues. CDR3 DNA sequence: TGTGCCAGCAGCTTGTATGCCAGGGTGAACACTGAAGCTTTCTTT. Its protein product is CASSLYARVNTEAFF.

This sequence joins TRBV27 and TRBJ2-7; 7 bases match TRBD2. Per germline, CDR1 MNHEY and CDR2 SMNVEV (reference sequence). With V trimmed by 6 bases and J by 3 bases, 11 bases remained unmatched. This CDR3 spans 15 amino acids. In DNA form, the CDR3 reads TGTGCCAGCAGATCGTGGGGACTAACGGACTACGAGCAGTACTTC. Amino acid sequence: CASRSWGLTDYEQYF.

The chain combines TRBV7-2 with TRBJ2-3, with D uncertain. V dropped 5 bases and J dropped 0 bases, with 9 bases sitting between them. Germline V gene lookup returns CDR1 SGHTA and CDR2 FQGNSA. The CDR3 is made up of 14 amino acids. The CDR3 reads CASSPGASTDTQYF. The DNA of the CDR3 is TGTGCCAGCAGCCCTGGAGCTAGCACAGATACGCAGTATTTT.

Ten or more counts support this clonotype. The chain combines TRBV20-1 with TRBJ2-5, with 13 bases that match TRBD2. CDR1 DFQATT and CDR2 SNEGSKA come from the germline V gene (reference sequence). The CDR3 has 17 amino acids. V lost 4 bases, J lost 1 base, and 9 bases stayed unmatched. The CDR3 here is CSATTGLAGVRQETQYF. The CDR3, as DNA: TGCAGTGCTACGACCGGACTAGCGGGAGTCCGCCAAGAGACCCAGTACTTC.

The V call is TRBV14, the J call TRBJ1-6; possibly TRBD1 for D (5 bases). This CDR3 contains 16 residues. Trimming shortened V by 4 bases and J by 2 bases, and 12 bases separated the two germline ends. Germline V gene sequence: CDR1 SGHDN, CDR2 FVKESK. CDR3 sequence reads: CASSPVGATYNSPLHF. CDR3 DNA sequence: TGTGCCAGCAGCCCCGTCGGGGCCACCTATAATTCACCCCTCCACTTT.

The chain links TRBV3-1 to TRBJ2-1; 8 positions agree with TRBD2. Germline CDR1 LGHDT, CDR2 YNNKEL (reference sequence). The V and J ends lost 5 bases and 7 bases, in that order; junction bases with no gene match: 10. This CDR3 has 15 amino acids. The CDR3 sequence: CASSFPGLGINEQFF. In nucleotides, the CDR3 is TGTGCCAGCAGCTTTCCGGGACTAGGAATTAATGAGCAGTTCTTC.

The chain joins TRBV7-9 to TRBJ2-1; 7 nucleotides match TRBD2. The germline CDR1 and CDR2 sequences are SEHNR and FQNEAQ (reference sequence). V dropped 4 bases and J dropped 15; count of bases not matched to a gene: 24. CDR3 length: 17 amino acids. CDR3: CASSSGRTLPREPGGFF. The DNA of the CDR3 is TGTGCCAGCAGCTCGGGCCGGACGTTACCAAGGGAGCCGGGGGGGTTCTTC.

This clonotype was seen only a few times. This chain links TRBV5-6 with TRBJ1-1; D is possibly TRBD1 (5 bases). CDR3 length: 14 amino acids. The germline CDR1 and CDR2 sequences are SGHDT and YYEEEE. The V gene lost 4 bases and the J gene lost 1 base, with 11 bases spanning the gap. CDR3 region: CASSPGRRNTEAFF. DNA of the CDR3: TGTGCCAGCAGCCCGGGACGTCGGAACACTGAAGCTTTCTTT.

V and J are TRBV5-1 and TRBJ2-3; D is perhaps TRBD1 or TRBD2 (5 bases each). V was trimmed by 2 bases and J by 4 bases, leaving 11 bases between them. Germline CDR1 and CDR2: SGHRS and YFSETQ. The CDR3 has 14 residues. In DNA, the CDR3 is TGCGCCAGCAGCTTTACGCAGGGAGCAGATACGCAGTATTTT. Translating it yields CASSFTQGADTQYF.